Following are 16 T cell receptor beta chains from one sample sequenced in a study of tumor and adjacent non-tumor tissue in lung cancer. The template was RNA from unsorted bulk tissue. This non-tumor lung sample came from over 3 cm beyond the tumor edge. Three rounds of nested PCR, following a modified ARM-PCR protocol, produced the TCRbeta library. TCRdb independently ran MiXCR on the multiplex PCR reads; one entry per CDR3 protein. The sample shows tens of thousands of distinct CDR3 sequences, around two thirds of them seen only once. Sequences were obtained from distant non-tumor lung tissue. The receptor source for this set is a man in his sixties or seventies with non-small cell lung cancer.

This clonotype showed up many times. CDR3 bases: TGTGCCAGCAGTTGGGAAACCGGGACAGGGAGAGAAAAACTGTTTTTT. It is translated as CASSWETGTGREKLFF. V gene TRBV12-3 or TRBV12-4 combines with J gene TRBJ1-4; the match to TRBD1 covers 9 bases. Trimming took 4 bases from V and 8 from J; bases not matched to a gene: 11. The CDR3 is 16 amino acids.

This clonotype was observed many times. V usage is TRBV6-5 and J usage is TRBJ2-7, with D possibly TRBD2 on 5 matching bases. The germline V gene has CDR1 MNHEY and CDR2 SVGAGI. There are 13 residues in the CDR3. Trimming left V 6 bases short and J 0 bases short, with 9 bases between. The CDR3 reads CASRLRDSYEQYF. CDR3 DNA sequence: TGTGCCAGCAGACTCCGGGACTCCTACGAGCAGTACTTC.

Note on this clonotype: Because the CDR3 is missing its conserved closing phenylalanine or tryptophan, this is likely a read error. The rearrangement uses TRBV28 and TRBJ2-7, with TRBD2 matching over 10 bases. Germline CDR1 MDHEN, CDR2 SYDVKM. The CDR3 covers 14 residues. CDR3 DNA sequence: TGTGCCATCAGTGTGAGCGGGGGGGCTCGCGAGCAGTACCTG. Its protein is CAISVSGGAREQYL.

This clonotype came up many times. V is TRBV11-1 and J is TRBJ2-7; D not certain. This CDR3 spans 16 amino acids. CDR1 SGHAT and CDR2 FQDESV come from the germline V gene (reference sequence). The ends were cut back, 1 base at V and 0 bases at J, with 13 bases in the middle. This chain's CDR3 is CASSLGPGASSYEQYF. The CDR3 DNA follows: TGTGCCAGCAGCTTAGGACCGGGCGCGAGCTCCTACGAGCAGTACTTC.

This clonotype was observed once. A read error may account for a junction end that differs from germline. J is TRBJ2-3 and V is TRBV18; D might be TRBD1 (6 bases). CDR3 length: 15 residues. Germline CDR1 KGHSH, CDR2 LQKENI. CDR3 DNA: TGTGCCGGCAGTGAGGAACGTGGGGACACAGATAAGCAGTATTTT. Translated: CAGSEERGDTDKQYF.

A few counts support this clonotype. The chain carries TRBV4-1 and TRBJ2-1; 10 bases agree with TRBD2. Per the germline V gene, CDR1 is MGHRA and CDR2 is YSYEKL. The CDR3 sequence is 13 residues long. V trimming: 4 bases; J trimming: 16 bases; junction bases outside the gene matches: 10. The CDR3 bases are TGCGCCAGCAGCCCGGGACTAGCGAGAGTGAGATTCTTC. Its protein is CASSPGLARVRFF.

A word on this clonotype: Possible read error: a much larger clone is one base away. CDR3 nucleotides: TGTGCCAGCAGAACAGTGGACGACGGCGGGGAGCTGTTTTTT. Protein product: CASRTVDDGGELFF. The chain combines TRBV6-4 with TRBJ2-2; no reliable D call. The germline V gene has CDR1 MRHNA and CDR2 SNTAGT. The CDR3 runs to 14 residues. V was cut by 6 bases and J by 7 bases, with 15 bases left in between.

This clonotype has only a few counts. The conserved closing phenylalanine or tryptophan is absent in this CDR3, likely reflecting a read error. The genes are TRBV12-3 or TRBV12-4 and TRBJ1-5, with a weak D call TRBD1 (5 bases). The length of the CDR3 is 13 residues. Trimming cost V 6 bases and J 6 bases, with 12 bases left between them. The CDR3 bases are TGTGCCAGCAGCAGACAGCGTGGTCAGCCCCAGCATTCT. Translated, it gives CASSRQRGQPQHS.

To note about this clonotype: The junction differs from germline at one of its ends, possibly a read error. This chain uses TRBV11-3 with TRBJ1-5; maybe TRBD1 (6 bases). This CDR3 is 13 amino acids long. In germline, CDR1 is SGHNT, CDR2 YENEEA. The CDR3 sequence is CANSLRAGETQDF. The CDR3 coding sequence is TGTGCCAACAGCTTACGGGCAGGGGAAACCCAGGATTTT.

In its sample, this clonotype was seen a few times. This chain's CDR3 is CASGNRVDTEAFF. For the CDR3, the DNA is TGTGCCAGCGGAAACAGGGTGGACACTGAAGCTTTCTTT. The J gene is TRBJ1-1, the V gene TRBV7-8; D may be TRBD1 (6 bases). V lost 8 bases, J lost 3 bases, and 13 bases lay in between. CDR1 SGHVS and CDR2 FQNEAQ come from the germline V gene. This CDR3 spans 13 amino acids.

This clonotype was observed a few times. An end of the junction does not agree with germline; a read error may underlie this. This chain links TRBV12-5 with TRBJ1-2; the D gene is possibly TRBD1 (6 bases). This CDR3 is built from 14 residues. Germline loops: CDR1 LGHNT, CDR2 FRNRAP. The CDR3 sequence is CASGFWGANYVYTF. CDR3 in DNA: TGTGCTAGTGGTTTTTGGGGGGCTAACTATGTCTACACCTTC.

About this clonotype: This may come from a read error, since a much larger clone is one base off. CDR3 amino acids: CACSVELYTEAFF. As DNA, the CDR3 is TGCGCCTGCAGTGTAGAGCTCTACACTGAAGCTTTCTTT. The rearrangement uses TRBV10-2 and TRBJ1-1; D unclear. In germline, CDR1 is WSHSY, CDR2 SAAADI. The CDR3 contains 13 residues.

This clonotype has a handful of counts. At one boundary the junction diverges from the germline segment, which might be a read error. The chain couples TRBV4-2 to TRBJ2-1, with TRBD2 matching 7 bases. The CDR3 runs to 14 residues. CDR1 and CDR2 from the germline V gene are LGHNA and YNFKEQ. CDR3 region: CASSQDLGGGGRPF. The CDR3 DNA reads TGTGCCAGCAGTCAAGACTTAGGCGGGGGAGGTCGGCCCTTC.

Many counts were recorded for this clonotype. This chain connects TRBV5-6 to TRBJ2-5; D is ambiguous. CDR1 is SGHDT and CDR2 is YYEEEE in the germline V gene. This CDR3 is built from 12 residues. V shed 4 bases and J shed 1 base, with 5 bases lying between them. CDR3 region: CASSGPQETQYF. DNA of the CDR3: TGTGCCAGCAGCGGACCCCAAGAGACCCAGTACTTC. Together with reference TRBV5-6 and TRBJ2-5, the CDR3 gives the full variable domain: DAGVTQSPTHLIKTRGQQVTLRCSPKSGHDTVSWYQQALGQGPQFIFQYYEEEERQRGNFPDRFSGHQFPNYSSELNVNALLLGDSALYLCASSGPQETQYFGPGTRLLVL.

To note about this clonotype: This likely comes from a read error, as the CDR3 has no conserved phenylalanine or tryptophan at its end. This chain links TRBV11-2 with TRBJ1-1; D remains unclear. CDR1 and CDR2 from the germline V gene are SGHAT and FQNNGV. V dropped 6 bases and J dropped 5 bases, with 22 bases sitting between them. CDR3 length equals 16 residues. CDR3 sequence: CASSLSVRRLGTEAFL. CDR3 in DNA: TGTGCCAGCAGTTTATCGGTCCGTCGGTTAGGGACTGAAGCTTTCCTT.

Notes on this clonotype: The junction departs from germline at one end; a sequencing error may be responsible. The CDR3 sequence is CSASMALAATPF. CDR3 DNA: TGCAGTGCTAGTATGGCCCTTGCGGCCACCCCATTT. The chain combines TRBV20-1 with TRBJ2-3, with no clear D. Germline CDR1 reads DFQATT; CDR2 reads SNEGSKA (reference sequence). The CDR3 has 12 residues.